The 19 T cell receptor beta chains reported below all come from one sample, sequenced in a study of shared clonotypes between healthy human individuals (dated by TCRdb to 2018 to 2020). The library came from the immunoSEQ multiplex PCR assay. What TCRdb holds here is the immuneACCESS table cut down to in-frame rearrangements. Part of the clones is not present; checked against another copy, under half of the missing clones reflect an unresolved V gene, and the others are unexplained. The sample data list some 2,000,000 clones, and 85% to 95% of these were observed just once. The ten top clones hold 0.13% of the sample. The sequencing sample was made of naive CD4+ T cells sorted from blood. This specimen's cell subset or site label, interpreted: CD45RA+ positively selected. The receptor source for this set is a man between 18 and 29 years old in good health.

The chain uses TRBV10-3 and TRBJ1-2, with D possibly being TRBD1 (6 bases). CDR1 and CDR2 from the germline V gene are ENHRY and SYGVKD. V shed 10 bases and J shed 5 bases, with 17 bases lying between them. The CDR3 is 13 residues long. CDR3 region: CATLSTGPYGYTF. The CDR3 coding sequence is TGTGCCACTCTCTCCACAGGGCCTTATGGCTACACCTTC.

This chain joins TRBV18 and TRBJ1-1; D gene unclear. Looked up from germline, CDR1 is KGHSH and CDR2 is LQKENI. The CDR3 runs 15 residues. The V end lost 2 bases, the J end lost 0 bases, and 10 bases lay between the germline ends. In DNA, the CDR3 is TGTGCCAGCTCACCAGTTAGTCAGATGAACACTGAAGCTTTCTTT. Its protein product is CASSPVSQMNTEAFF.

The chain uses TRBV10-3 and TRBJ1-1; 8 nucleotides agree with TRBD1. The CDR3 runs to 15 residues. With V trimmed by 5 bases and J by 1 base, 6 bases remained unmatched. Looked up from germline, CDR1 is ENHRY and CDR2 is SYGVKD. The CDR3: CAISPDRGPNTEAFF. CDR3 in DNA: TGTGCCATCAGTCCAGACAGGGGCCCGAACACTGAAGCTTTCTTT.

A single count supports this clone. This sequence joins TRBV10-3 and TRBJ2-3, with D possibly being TRBD1 or TRBD2 (5 bases each). Germline CDR1 is ENHRY and CDR2 is SYGVKD. V dropped 10 bases and J dropped 0 bases, with 11 bases sitting between them. The CDR3 sequence is 13 residues long. The CDR3 DNA follows: TGTGCCACCGCCAGGGACAGCACAGATACGCAGTATTTT. Translation gives CATARDSTDTQYF.

The chain combines TRBV11-2 with TRBJ2-3; TRBD1 matches 7 bases. J was trimmed by 1 base and V by 2 bases; bases with no gene match: 3. The CDR3 has 15 amino acids. CDR1 is SGHAT, CDR2 FQNNGV, per germline. This CDR3 reads CASSLTGAGTDTQYF. CDR3 bases: TGTGCCAGCAGCTTAACAGGGGCGGGCACAGATACGCAGTATTTT.

This chain connects TRBV10-3 to TRBJ1-2; 7 nucleotides agree with TRBD1. CDR1 is ENHRY and CDR2 is SYGVKD in the germline V gene. The CDR3 totals 14 residues. V shed 3 bases, J shed 9 bases, and the junction held 10 bases outside the gene matches. CDR3 residues: CAISEPRDSRRYTF. The CDR3 nucleotides read TGTGCCATCAGTGAACCTAGGGACAGCCGACGCTACACCTTC.

V and J are TRBV5-1 and TRBJ1-6, with 7 bases fitting TRBD1. The ends lost 1 base at V and 7 bases at J; junction bases unmatched: 11. The germline V gene has CDR1 SGHRS and CDR2 YFSETQ. The CDR3 contains 17 residues. CDR3 DNA sequence: TGCGCCAGCAGCTTGTCCCCCCCGGACAGGCCAAATTCACCCCTCCACTTT. Amino acid sequence: CASSLSPPDRPNSPLHF.

The rearrangement links TRBV28 to TRBJ1-5, with D maybe TRBD1 (6 bases). Trimming pared 5 bases from V and 1 base from J, leaving 9 bases between. Germline V lookup: CDR1 MDHEN, CDR2 SYDVKM. The CDR3 length is 14 residues. The CDR3: CASSRQASNQPQHF. Here the CDR3 DNA reads TGTGCCAGCAGTAGACAGGCCAGCAATCAGCCCCAGCATTTT.

The genes are TRBV4-1 and TRBJ2-5, with 16 bases that match TRBD2. The germline gives CDR1 MGHRA, CDR2 YSYEKL. J gave up 5 bases and V 4 bases, and 19 bases lay outside the gene matches. This CDR3 is 21 amino acids long. The CDR3 bases are TGCGCCAGCAGCCCTCAAGAGGATCTGGGACTAGCGGGGGGGCTGCGGGAGACCCAGTACTTC. Its protein is CASSPQEDLGLAGGLRETQYF.

The chain joins TRBV18 to TRBJ1-2; D may be TRBD1 (5 bases). CDR3 length equals 14 residues. V gave up 0 bases and J gave up 4 bases, with 9 bases separating them. Germline V lookup: CDR1 KGHSH, CDR2 LQKENI. This CDR3 is CASSPPGDLYGYTF. DNA of the CDR3: TGTGCCAGCTCACCACCGGGGGATCTCTATGGCTACACCTTC.

The V call is TRBV2, the J call TRBJ2-6; D unclear. In germline, CDR1 is SNHLY, CDR2 FYNNEI. V lost 8 bases and J lost 2, with 7 bases in between. The CDR3 totals 13 residues. CDR3 protein: CASANTGANVLTF. In nucleotides, the CDR3 is TGTGCCAGCGCCAACACTGGGGCCAACGTCCTGACTTTC. The full variable domain, rest sourced from reference TRBV2 and TRBJ2-6, is EPEVTQTPSHQVTQMGQEVILRCVPISNHLYFYWYRQILGQKVEFLVSFYNNEISEKSEIFDDQFSVERPDGSNFTLKIRSTKLEDSAMYFCASANTGANVLTFGAGSRLTVL.

The V call is TRBV7-2, the J call TRBJ1-1; a weak D match, TRBD1 (5 bases). CDR1 is SGHTA, CDR2 FQGNSA, per germline. The CDR3 runs 12 residues. Trimming shortened V by 4 bases and J by 8 bases, and 11 bases separated the two germline ends. The CDR3: CASSSRRGEAFF. In nucleotides, the CDR3 is TGTGCCAGCAGCTCAAGACGGGGGGAAGCTTTCTTT.

V gene TRBV25-1 combines with J gene TRBJ1-2; 8 bases are shared with TRBD1. Unmatched junction bases numbered 15, after V lost 4 bases and J lost 8 bases. Germline values: CDR1 MGHDK, CDR2 SYGVNS. The CDR3 runs to 16 residues. CDR3 amino acids: CASSAPGQVYGRGYTF. In DNA form, the CDR3 reads TGTGCCAGCAGTGCCCCGGGACAGGTATATGGAAGGGGCTACACCTTC.

The chain joins TRBV7-9 to TRBJ2-2, with D possibly TRBD1 on 6 matching bases. Germline loops: CDR1 SEHNR, CDR2 FQNEAQ (reference sequence). V was cut by 2 bases and J by 2 bases, with 15 bases left in between. The CDR3 consists of 17 residues. CDR3 sequence reads: CASSLLGAGVNTGELFF. Written as DNA, the CDR3 is TGTGCCAGCAGCTTATTGGGGGCAGGCGTTAACACCGGGGAGCTGTTTTTT.

This chain joins TRBV6-5 and TRBJ2-7, with D uncertain. Per the germline V gene, CDR1 is MNHEY and CDR2 is SVGAGI. The V gene lost 6 bases and the J gene lost 4 bases, with 13 bases spanning the gap. This CDR3 has 13 residues. Written as DNA, the CDR3 is TGTGCCAGCAGGCAACGAACCCCGTACGAGCAGTACTTC. Its translation: CASRQRTPYEQYF.

This chain links TRBV23-1 with TRBJ2-7; 10 bases fit TRBD1. TRBV23-1 is placed among ORFs of uncertain function. V lost 5 bases to trimming and J lost 5 bases; unmatched junction nucleotides: 9. The CDR3 loop spans 15 amino acids. CDR3 sequence (DNA): TGCGCCAGCAGTACCCTCGGGACAGGGGACCACGAGCAGTACTTC. This encodes CASSTLGTGDHEQYF.

Here the CDR3 reads CASSFPPESSQYF. CDR3 DNA sequence: TGTGCCAGCAGCTTTCCGCCGGAATCCTCCCAGTACTTC. V and J are TRBV7-2 and TRBJ2-5; no definite D call. Germline CDR1 and CDR2: SGHTA and FQGNSA. Between the trimmed V and J ends, which lost 3 bases and 9 bases, there was a span of 14 bases. The CDR3 contains 13 residues.

This rearrangement joins TRBV7-2 to TRBJ1-6; 10 nucleotides align to TRBD1. The V segment lost 0 bases and the J segment 8 bases; nucleotides outside the gene matches: 1. CDR1 SGHTA and CDR2 FQGNSA come from the germline V gene. There are 15 residues in the CDR3. The CDR3 sequence: CASSLAGTGDSPLHF. The CDR3 bases are TGTGCCAGCAGCTTAGCCGGGACAGGGGATTCACCCCTCCACTTT.

This clone came up once. The J gene is TRBJ1-1, the V gene TRBV25-1, with D uncertain. CDR1 and CDR2 from the germline V gene are MGHDK and SYGVNS. The CDR3 runs to 15 residues. V was trimmed by 1 base and J by 10 bases, leaving 19 bases between them. The CDR3 reads CASSESKPASVVAFF. CDR3 coding DNA: TGTGCCAGCAGTGAATCTAAGCCCGCGAGTGTAGTAGCTTTCTTT. The full variable domain, completed using reference TRBV25-1 and TRBJ1-1, is EADIYQTPRYLVIGTGKKITLECSQTMGHDKMYWYQQDPGMELHLIHYSYGVNSTEKGDLSSESTVSRIRTEHFPLTLESARPSHTSQYLCASSESKPASVVAFFGQGTRLTVV.